This TCR beta chain was profiled in a study of metastatic and nonmetastatic thyroid tumors. Background on the study: The study looked at repertoires side by side in blood and in tumor or nodule tissue from malignant and benign thyroid patients. Findings of the study overall: Benign nodules reportedly had significantly lower TCR beta diversity than malignant thyroid tumors in blood and tumor.

Original methodology: Clinicopathological groups differed in CDR3, with these differences serving to build a distant-metastasis classifier for papillary thyroid cancer. TCRdb re-called clones from the PCR reads using MiXCR. The V and J calls come from TCRdb's annotation, not from the publication. The sample consists of 25,000 or so clones, 16% of them appearing once. Thyroid surgery had not been preceded by any treatment in any patient. Losses at the gene ends were 4 bases for V and 9 bases for J; bases not matched to a gene: 3. The CDR3 contains 12 residues. Germline V gene lookup returns CDR1 MDHEN and CDR2 SYDVKM. In this sample, this clone turned up many times. As yet, its antigen is unknown.

This TCR came from a male donor with papillary thyroid cancer or a benign thyroid nodule (not recorded which). Some clones in this sample may be carry-over from other donors' samples. The chain is built from TRBV28 and TRBJ2-3, with TRBD1 identical over 8 bases. The sequenced sample consisted of blood. The CDR3 DNA reads TGTGCCAGCAGTTGGGACAGGACAACGCAGTATTTT. It translates to CASSWDRTTQYF. The complete variable domain, with remaining parts taken from reference TRBV28 and TRBJ2-3, reads DVKVTQSSRYLVKRTGEKVFLECVQDMDHENMFWYRQDPGLGLRLIYFSYDVKMKEKGDIPEGYSVSREKKERFSLILESASTNQTSMYLCASSWDRTTQYFGPGTRLTVL.